Listed here are 10 T cell receptor beta chains from one sample, sequenced in a study of shared clonotypes between healthy human individuals. The protocol was immunoSEQ multiplex PCR, while the TCRdb copy is restricted to in-frame clones and leaves out a portion. Seen here are approximately 2.5 million clones, roughly 93% observed once, and the top ten hold more than 0.35%. What was sequenced was naive CD4+ T cells from PBMCs. Described subset: CD45RA+ positively selected. All receptors come from a man between 18 and 35 years old in good health. Some clones in this sample may be carry-over from other donors' samples.

The chain joins TRBV11-2 to TRBJ2-4; possible D gene TRBD2, 6 bases. Germline V CDR1 and CDR2: SGHAT, FQNNGV. The CDR3 contains 16 residues. V lost 5 bases to trimming and J lost 4 bases, with 18 bases between them. CDR3 protein: CASSRRSGAGKNIQYF. The CDR3 nucleotides are TGTGCCAGCAGCAGACGTTCGGGCGCGGGGAAAAACATTCAGTACTTC.

This clone occurred once. The chain links TRBV11-2 to TRBJ2-7, with 10 bases lining up with TRBD2. Germline lookup yields CDR1 SGHAT and CDR2 FQNNGV. V was clipped by 6 bases and J by 3 bases; unmatched bases: 5. The CDR3 sequence is 14 residues long. The CDR3 nucleotides read TGTGCCAGCAGTTCCCTAGCGGGAGTCTACGAGCAGTACTTC. Its translation is CASSSLAGVYEQYF.

The V call is TRBV5-4, the J call TRBJ2-1, with D possibly being TRBD2 (5 bases). The CDR3 loop spans 15 amino acids. The V end lost 0 bases, the J end lost 7 bases, and 14 bases lay between the germline ends. Germline V lookup: CDR1 SGHNT, CDR2 YYREEE (reference sequence). The CDR3 spells CASSLVVTTRNEQFF. In DNA, the CDR3 is TGTGCCAGCAGCTTGGTGGTGACTACTCGAAATGAGCAGTTCTTC.

The gene calls are TRBV5-1 and TRBJ2-1, with TRBD2 matching over 10 bases. Germline V lookup: CDR1 SGHRS, CDR2 YFSETQ. The CDR3 is made up of 16 amino acids. Trimming removed 5 bases from V and 8 bases from J; junction bases left unmatched: 13. DNA for the CDR3: TGCGCCAGCAGTAGGCTAGCGGGAGACCCGACGGATGAGCAGTTCTTC. Protein product: CASSRLAGDPTDEQFF.

The CDR3 bases are TGTGCCAGCAAACGACTCTATGGCTACACCTTC. Translating gives CASKRLYGYTF. The V and J genes are TRBV28 and TRBJ1-2; D gene unclear. V shed 7 bases and J shed 4 bases, with 7 bases lying between them. This CDR3 has 11 amino acids. Germline assignment: CDR1 MDHEN and CDR2 SYDVKM.

The rearrangement links TRBV7-9 to TRBJ1-5, with no clear D. Germline assignment: CDR1 SEHNR and CDR2 FQNEAQ (reference sequence). This CDR3 has 15 residues. Trimming stripped 5 bases from V and 6 bases from J, with 17 bases between. CDR3 protein: CASSPPPVGTQPQHF. The CDR3 DNA is TGTGCCAGCAGCCCCCCACCTGTCGGAACTCAGCCCCAGCATTTT.

The chain carries TRBV7-3 and TRBJ2-1, with D maybe TRBD1 (5 bases). This CDR3 has 15 amino acids. Germline assignment: CDR1 SGHTA and CDR2 FQGTGA. Trimming left V 2 bases short and J 4 bases short, with 12 bases between. The CDR3 reads CASSLSSGIYNEQFF. The CDR3 DNA follows: TGTGCCAGCAGCTTATCGTCAGGGATTTACAATGAGCAGTTCTTC.

This clone has just one count. The chain joins TRBV25-1 to TRBJ2-1; 9 bases map to TRBD2. The CDR3 extends over 16 amino acids. V dropped 0 bases and J dropped 3; count of bases not matched to a gene: 3. CDR1 and CDR2 (germline): MGHDK, SYGVNS. Here the CDR3 reads CASSEYGGRDYNEQFF. CDR3 DNA: TGTGCCAGCAGTGAATACGGCGGGAGGGACTACAATGAGCAGTTCTTC.

This chain connects TRBV2 to TRBJ1-1; a possible D gene is TRBD1 (5 bases). Trimming removed 6 bases at V and 0 bases at J, with 11 bases between. CDR1 and CDR2 (germline): SNHLY, FYNNEI. The CDR3 sequence is 14 residues long. CDR3 protein: CASRIGHLNTEAFF. Here the CDR3 DNA reads TGTGCCAGCAGAATCGGACACTTGAACACTGAAGCTTTCTTT.

The chain is built from TRBV11-2 and TRBJ1-3; the D is unclear. Germline V gene lookup returns CDR1 SGHAT and CDR2 FQNNGV. The CDR3 runs 14 residues. The V end was cut by 1 base, the J end by 3 bases, with 7 bases between. For the CDR3, the DNA is TGTGCCAGCAGCTTAGGTAGCATTGGAAACACCATATATTTT. Its translation: CASSLGSIGNTIYF.